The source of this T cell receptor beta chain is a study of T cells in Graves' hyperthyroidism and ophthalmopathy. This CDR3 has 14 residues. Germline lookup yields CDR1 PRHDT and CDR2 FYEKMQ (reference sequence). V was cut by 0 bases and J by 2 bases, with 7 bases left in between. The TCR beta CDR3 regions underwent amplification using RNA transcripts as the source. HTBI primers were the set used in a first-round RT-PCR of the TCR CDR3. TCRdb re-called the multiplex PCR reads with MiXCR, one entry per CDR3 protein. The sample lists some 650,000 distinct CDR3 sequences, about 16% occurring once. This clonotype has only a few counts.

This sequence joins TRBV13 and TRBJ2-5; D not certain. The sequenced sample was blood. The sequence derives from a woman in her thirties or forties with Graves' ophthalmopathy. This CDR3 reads CASSLGTDQETQYF. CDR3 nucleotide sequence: TGTGCCAGCAGCTTAGGGACCGATCAAGAGACCCAGTACTTC.